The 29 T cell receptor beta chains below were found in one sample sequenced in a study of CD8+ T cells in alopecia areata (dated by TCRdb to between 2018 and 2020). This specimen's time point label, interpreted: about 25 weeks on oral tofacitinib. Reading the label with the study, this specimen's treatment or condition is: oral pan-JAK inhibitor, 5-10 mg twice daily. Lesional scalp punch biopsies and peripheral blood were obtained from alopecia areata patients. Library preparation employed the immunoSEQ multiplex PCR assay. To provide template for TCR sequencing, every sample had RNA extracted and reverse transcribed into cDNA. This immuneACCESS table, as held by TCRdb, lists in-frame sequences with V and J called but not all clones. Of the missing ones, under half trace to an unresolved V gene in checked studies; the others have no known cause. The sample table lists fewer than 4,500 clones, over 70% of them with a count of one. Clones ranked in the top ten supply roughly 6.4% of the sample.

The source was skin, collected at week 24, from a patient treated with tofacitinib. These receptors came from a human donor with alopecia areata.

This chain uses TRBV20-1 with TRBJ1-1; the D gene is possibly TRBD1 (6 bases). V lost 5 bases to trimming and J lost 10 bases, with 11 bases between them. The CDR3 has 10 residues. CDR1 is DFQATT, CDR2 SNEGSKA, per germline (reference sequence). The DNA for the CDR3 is TGCAGTGCTCGACAGGTGGGAGCTTTCTTT. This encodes CSARQVGAFF.

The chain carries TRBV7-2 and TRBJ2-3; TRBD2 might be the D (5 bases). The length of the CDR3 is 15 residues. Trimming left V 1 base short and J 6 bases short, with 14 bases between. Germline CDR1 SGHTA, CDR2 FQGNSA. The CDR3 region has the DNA TGTGCCAGCAGCTTAGTTTGGCTAGCTGGTGATACGCAGTATTTT. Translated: CASSLVWLAGDTQYF.

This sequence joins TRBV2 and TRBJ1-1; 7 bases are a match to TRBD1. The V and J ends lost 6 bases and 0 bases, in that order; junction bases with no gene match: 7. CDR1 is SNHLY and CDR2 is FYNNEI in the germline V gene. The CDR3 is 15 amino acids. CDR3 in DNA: TGTGCCAGCAGAAACAGGGGCCTCATGAACACTGAAGCTTTCTTT. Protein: CASRNRGLMNTEAFF.

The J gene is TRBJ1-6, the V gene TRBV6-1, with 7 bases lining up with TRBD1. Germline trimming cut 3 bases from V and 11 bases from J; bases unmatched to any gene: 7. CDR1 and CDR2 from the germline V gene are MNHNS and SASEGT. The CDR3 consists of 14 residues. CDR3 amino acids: CASSDRPGGPPLHF. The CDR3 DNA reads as TGTGCCAGCAGTGACAGACCAGGGGGACCACCCCTCCACTTT.

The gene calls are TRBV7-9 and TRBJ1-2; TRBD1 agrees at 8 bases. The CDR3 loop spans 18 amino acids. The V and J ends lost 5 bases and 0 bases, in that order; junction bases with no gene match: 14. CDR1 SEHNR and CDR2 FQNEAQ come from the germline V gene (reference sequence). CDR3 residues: CASSRGLSTDRANYGYTF. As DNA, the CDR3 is TGTGCCAGCAGCCGCGGCCTTAGTACGGACAGGGCTAACTATGGCTACACCTTC.

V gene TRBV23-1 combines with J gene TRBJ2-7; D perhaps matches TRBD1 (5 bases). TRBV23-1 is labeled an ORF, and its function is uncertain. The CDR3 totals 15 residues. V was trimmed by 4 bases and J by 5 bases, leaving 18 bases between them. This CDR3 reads CASSPPPTDINEQYF. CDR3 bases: TGCGCCAGCAGTCCTCCCCCCACGGACATAAACGAGCAGTACTTC.

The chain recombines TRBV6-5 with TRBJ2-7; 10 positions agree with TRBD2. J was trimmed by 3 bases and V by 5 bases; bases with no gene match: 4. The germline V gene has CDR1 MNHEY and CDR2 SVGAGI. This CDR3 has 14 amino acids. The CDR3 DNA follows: TGTGCCAGCAGTGATAGCGGGGGGATCTACGAGCAGTACTTC. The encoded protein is CASSDSGGIYEQYF.

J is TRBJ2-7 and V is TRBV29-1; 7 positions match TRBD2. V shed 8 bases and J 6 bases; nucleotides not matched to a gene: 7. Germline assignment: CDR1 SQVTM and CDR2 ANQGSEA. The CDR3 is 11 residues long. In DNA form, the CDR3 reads TGCAGCTATGGACTAGGCCGCGAGCAGTACTTC. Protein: CSYGLGREQYF.

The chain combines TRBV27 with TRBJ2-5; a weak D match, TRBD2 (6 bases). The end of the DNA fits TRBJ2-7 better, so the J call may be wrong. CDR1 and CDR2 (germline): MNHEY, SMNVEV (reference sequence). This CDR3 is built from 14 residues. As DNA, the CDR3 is TGTGCCAGCAGTTTAGTTGGGGGGAGCTACGAGCAGTACTTC. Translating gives CASSLVGGSYEQYF.

DNA for the CDR3: TGCGCCAGCAGTCAACCGGGACCTTCTGAAGAGACCCAGTACTTC. Translating it yields CASSQPGPSEETQYF. The chain uses TRBV23-1 and TRBJ2-5; either TRBD1 or TRBD2 may fit D (5 bases each). TRBV23-1 is an ORF; its function is uncertain. With 2 bases removed from V and 3 bases from J, the gap between germline ends came to 13 bases. The CDR3 extends over 15 amino acids.

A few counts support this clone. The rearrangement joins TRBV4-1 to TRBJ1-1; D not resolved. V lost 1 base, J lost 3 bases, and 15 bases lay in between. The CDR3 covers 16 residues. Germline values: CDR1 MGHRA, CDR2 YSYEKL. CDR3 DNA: TGCGCCAGCAGCCAAGTGGACCTTACCTGGTACACTGAAGCTTTCTTT. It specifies CASSQVDLTWYTEAFF.

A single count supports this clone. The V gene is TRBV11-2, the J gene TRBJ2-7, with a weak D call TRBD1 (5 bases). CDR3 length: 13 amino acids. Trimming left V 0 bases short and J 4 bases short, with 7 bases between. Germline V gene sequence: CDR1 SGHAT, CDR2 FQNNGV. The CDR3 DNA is TGTGCCAGCAGCTTAGAGGCAGGGTACGAGCAGTACTTC. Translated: CASSLEAGYEQYF.

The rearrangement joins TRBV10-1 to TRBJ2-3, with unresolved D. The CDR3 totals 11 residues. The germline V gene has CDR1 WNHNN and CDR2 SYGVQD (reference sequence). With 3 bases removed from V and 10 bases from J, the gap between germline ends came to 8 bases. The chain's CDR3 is CASSDRWAQYF. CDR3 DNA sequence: TGCGCCAGCAGTGATCGGTGGGCGCAGTATTTT.

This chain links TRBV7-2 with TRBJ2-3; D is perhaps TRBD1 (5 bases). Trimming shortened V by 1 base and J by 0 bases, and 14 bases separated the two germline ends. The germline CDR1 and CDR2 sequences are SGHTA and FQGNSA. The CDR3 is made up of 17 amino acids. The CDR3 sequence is CASSLVATVSSTDTQYF. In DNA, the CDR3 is TGTGCCAGCAGCTTAGTGGCGACAGTATCTAGCACAGATACGCAGTATTTT.

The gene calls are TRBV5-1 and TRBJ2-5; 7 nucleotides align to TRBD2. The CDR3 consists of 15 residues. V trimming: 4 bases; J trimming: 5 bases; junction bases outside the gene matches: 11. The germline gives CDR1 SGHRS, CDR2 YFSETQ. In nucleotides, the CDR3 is TGCGCCAGCAGCCAAGTAGCGGAGGGAGGGGAGACCCAGTACTTC. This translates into CASSQVAEGGETQYF. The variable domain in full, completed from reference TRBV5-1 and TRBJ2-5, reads KAGVTQTPRYLIKTRGQQVTLSCSPISGHRSVSWYQQTPGQGLQFLFEYFSETQRNKGNFPGRFSGRQFSNSRSEMNVSTLELGDSALYLCASSQVAEGGETQYFGPGTRLLVL.

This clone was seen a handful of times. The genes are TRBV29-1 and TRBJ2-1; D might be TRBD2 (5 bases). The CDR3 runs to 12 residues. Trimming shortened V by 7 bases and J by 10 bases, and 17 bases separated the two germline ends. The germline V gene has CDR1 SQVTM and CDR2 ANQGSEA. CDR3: CSAWLLGGEQFF. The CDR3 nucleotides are TGCAGCGCCTGGCTTCTAGGAGGCGAGCAGTTCTTC.

CDR3 region: CASHRESTDTQYF. In nucleotides, the CDR3 is TGTGCCAGTCACAGGGAAAGCACAGATACGCAGTATTTT. The chain uses TRBV7-8 and TRBJ2-3, with a tentative D call TRBD1 (6 bases). The germline V gene has CDR1 SGHVS and CDR2 FQNEAQ. The length of the CDR3 is 13 residues. The V and J ends lost 9 bases and 0 bases respectively, with 10 bases between them.

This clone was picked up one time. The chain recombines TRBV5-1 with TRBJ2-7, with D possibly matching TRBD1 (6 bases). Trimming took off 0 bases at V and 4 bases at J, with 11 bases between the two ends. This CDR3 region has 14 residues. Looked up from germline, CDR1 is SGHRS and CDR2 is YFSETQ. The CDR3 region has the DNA TGCGCCAGCAGCTTGGGAGCAGGGGATTACGAGCAGTACTTC. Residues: CASSLGAGDYEQYF. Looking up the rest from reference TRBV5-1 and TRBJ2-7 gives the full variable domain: KAGVTQTPRYLIKTRGQQVTLSCSPISGHRSVSWYQQTPGQGLQFLFEYFSETQRNKGNFPGRFSGRQFSNSRSEMNVSTLELGDSALYLCASSLGAGDYEQYFGPGTRLTVT.

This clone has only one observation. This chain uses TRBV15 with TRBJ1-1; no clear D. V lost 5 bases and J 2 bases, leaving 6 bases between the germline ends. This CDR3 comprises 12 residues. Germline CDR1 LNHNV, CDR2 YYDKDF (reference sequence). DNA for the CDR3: TGTGCCACCAGCCTTACTAACACTGAAGCTTTCTTT. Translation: CATSLTNTEAFF.

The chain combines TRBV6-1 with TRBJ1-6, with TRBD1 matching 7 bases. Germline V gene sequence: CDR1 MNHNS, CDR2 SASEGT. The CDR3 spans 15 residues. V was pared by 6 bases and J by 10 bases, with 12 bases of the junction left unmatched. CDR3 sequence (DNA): TGTGCCAGCAGCCCGAACAGGGGAAGCAACTCACCCCTCCACTTT. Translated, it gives CASSPNRGSNSPLHF.

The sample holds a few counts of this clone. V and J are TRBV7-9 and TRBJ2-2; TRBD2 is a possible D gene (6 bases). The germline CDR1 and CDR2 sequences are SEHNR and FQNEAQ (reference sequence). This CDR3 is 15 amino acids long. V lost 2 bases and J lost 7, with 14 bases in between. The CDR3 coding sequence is TGTGCCAGCAGCTTAATGGGGGGAATCAGCGGGGAGCTGTTTTTT. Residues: CASSLMGGISGELFF.

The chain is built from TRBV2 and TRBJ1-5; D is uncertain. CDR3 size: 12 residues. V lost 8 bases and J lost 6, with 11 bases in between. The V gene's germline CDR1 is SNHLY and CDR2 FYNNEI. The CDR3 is CASGKGGQPQHF. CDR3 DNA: TGTGCCAGCGGGAAGGGTGGTCAGCCCCAGCATTTT.

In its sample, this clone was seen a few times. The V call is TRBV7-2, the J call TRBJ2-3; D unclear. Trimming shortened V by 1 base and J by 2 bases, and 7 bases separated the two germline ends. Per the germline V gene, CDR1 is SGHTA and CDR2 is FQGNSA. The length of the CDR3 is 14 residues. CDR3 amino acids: CASSLVVNTDTQYF. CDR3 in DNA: TGTGCCAGCAGCTTAGTGGTTAACACAGATACGCAGTATTTT.

CDR3 protein: CASSLGTAFSEQYF. DNA of the CDR3: TGCGCCAGCAGCTTGGGGACGGCGTTTAGCGAGCAGTACTTC. J is TRBJ2-7 and V is TRBV5-1; D is unclear. The germline gives CDR1 SGHRS, CDR2 YFSETQ. This CDR3 region has 14 residues. Trimming removed 0 bases at V and 6 bases at J, with 13 bases between.

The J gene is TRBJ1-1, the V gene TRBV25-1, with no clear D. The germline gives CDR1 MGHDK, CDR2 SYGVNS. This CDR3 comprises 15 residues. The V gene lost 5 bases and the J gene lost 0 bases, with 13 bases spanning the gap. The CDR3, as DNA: TGTGCCAGCAGTATCTCGACAAAGATGAACACTGAAGCTTTCTTT. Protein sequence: CASSISTKMNTEAFF.

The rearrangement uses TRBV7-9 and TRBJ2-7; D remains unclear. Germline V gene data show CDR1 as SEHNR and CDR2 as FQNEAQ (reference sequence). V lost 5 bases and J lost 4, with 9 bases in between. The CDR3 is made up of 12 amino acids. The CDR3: CASSRIPYEQYF. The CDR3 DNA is TGTGCCAGCAGCCGGATTCCTTACGAGCAGTACTTC.

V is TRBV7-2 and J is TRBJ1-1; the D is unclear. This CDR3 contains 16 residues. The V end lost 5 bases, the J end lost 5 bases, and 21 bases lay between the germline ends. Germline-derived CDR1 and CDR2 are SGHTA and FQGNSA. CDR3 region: CASSPYGSSQGTEAFF. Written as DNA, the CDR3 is TGTGCCAGCAGCCCATACGGGAGCTCCCAAGGGACTGAAGCTTTCTTT.

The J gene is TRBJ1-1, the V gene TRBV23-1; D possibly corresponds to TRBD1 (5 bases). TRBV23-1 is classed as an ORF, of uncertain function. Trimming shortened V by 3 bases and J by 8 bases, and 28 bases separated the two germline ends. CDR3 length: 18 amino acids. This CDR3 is CASSHQVRGYRYTIEAFF. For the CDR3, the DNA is TGCGCCAGCAGTCACCAAGTACGGGGGTACCGGTACACTATAGAAGCTTTCTTT.

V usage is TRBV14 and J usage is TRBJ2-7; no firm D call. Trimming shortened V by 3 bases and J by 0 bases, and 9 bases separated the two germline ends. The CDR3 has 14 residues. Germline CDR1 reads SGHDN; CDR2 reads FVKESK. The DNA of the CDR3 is TGTGCCAGCAGCCACTATCTTAGCTCCTACGAGCAGTACTTC. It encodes CASSHYLSSYEQYF.